The 30 T cell receptor beta chains reported below all come from one sample, sequenced in a study of blood T cell dynamics during melanoma immunotherapy (dated by TCRdb to about 2020). Libraries were built with the immunoSEQ multiplex PCR assay. In its TCRdb copy, this immuneACCESS table keeps in-frame sequences only and misses some clones. Where compared with another copy, unresolved V genes explain less than half of these, and the others have no known cause. For this sample the table gives about 10,000 clones, of which over 75% were detected only once. The leading ten clones occupy roughly 7.4% of the sample. Reading the label with the study, this specimen's time point is: pre-treatment baseline. The sequences come from blood, collected from a patient treated with checkpoint blockade. These receptors all come from a human donor with melanoma.

The rearrangement links TRBV6-5 to TRBJ2-7; 7 bases match TRBD1. The CDR3 length is 11 residues. From germline, CDR1 is MNHEY and CDR2 SVGAGI. The ends lost 11 bases at V and 6 bases at J; junction bases unmatched: 7. CDR3 DNA: TGTGCCTGCGGACAGGTTGGCGAGCAGTACTTC. It yields the protein CACGQVGEQYF.

The chain joins TRBV28 to TRBJ2-7, with a weak D call TRBD1 (5 bases). CDR1 and CDR2 from the germline V gene are MDHEN and SYDVKM. The CDR3 loop spans 12 amino acids. With 6 bases removed from V and 3 bases from J, the gap between germline ends came to 9 bases. The CDR3 protein is CASRATGYEQYF. The CDR3 region has the DNA TGTGCCAGCAGGGCTACAGGCTACGAGCAGTACTTC.

CDR3 residues: CASSDSGRTSYEQYF. The CDR3 DNA sequence: TGTGCCAGCAGTGATTCAGGTCGGACCAGCTACGAGCAGTACTTC. V usage is TRBV6-6 and J usage is TRBJ2-7; the D is unclear. The CDR3 loop spans 15 amino acids. CDR1 MNHNY and CDR2 SVGAGI come from the germline V gene (reference sequence). With 5 bases removed from V and 3 bases from J, the gap between germline ends came to 17 bases.

The chain is built from TRBV18 and TRBJ1-5; D is undetermined. V dropped 2 bases and J dropped 1 base, with 9 bases sitting between them. Germline V gene data show CDR1 as KGHSH and CDR2 as LQKENI. The CDR3 totals 15 residues. The CDR3: CASSPDLGSNQPQHF. Written as DNA, the CDR3 is TGTGCCAGCTCACCAGACTTAGGAAGCAATCAGCCCCAGCATTTT.

The gene calls are TRBV6-1 and TRBJ1-3, with D unresolved. CDR1 and CDR2 from the germline V gene are MNHNS and SASEGT. V was cut by 6 bases and J by 0 bases, with 9 bases left in between. The CDR3 loop spans 14 amino acids. CDR3 protein: CASRGANSGNTIYF. The CDR3 DNA reads as TGTGCCAGCAGAGGCGCAAACTCTGGAAACACCATATATTTT.

V and J are TRBV7-8 and TRBJ2-7, with 8 nucleotides matching TRBD2. Germline CDR1 is SGHVS and CDR2 is FQNEAQ. V shed 3 bases, J shed 9 bases, and the junction held 10 bases outside the gene matches. The CDR3 runs 14 residues. In nucleotides, the CDR3 is TGTGCCAGCAGCTTTAATCGGGAGGGCCCCCGGCAGTACTTC. Protein sequence: CASSFNREGPRQYF.

The chain couples TRBV7-6 to TRBJ2-5, with TRBD1 identical over 10 bases. The better agreement between TRBJ2-7 and the DNA end casts doubt on the J call. The germline V gene encodes CDR1 SGHVS and CDR2 FNYEAQ. The CDR3 has 14 residues. The CDR3, as DNA: TGTGCCAGCAGCGTAGGACAGGGGGTTTACGAGCAGTACTTC. Its translation is CASSVGQGVYEQYF.

The chain couples TRBV4-3 to TRBJ2-7; TRBD1 agrees at 9 bases. The trim removed 2 bases at V and 4 bases at J, leaving 6 bases unmatched. Germline assignment: CDR1 LGHNA and CDR2 YSLEER. This CDR3 contains 15 residues. CDR3 protein: CASSQTRQGDYEQYF. The CDR3 bases are TGCGCCAGCAGCCAAACCCGACAGGGGGATTACGAGCAGTACTTC.

V gene TRBV7-2 combines with J gene TRBJ1-1; D is possibly TRBD1 (6 bases). The germline V gene encodes CDR1 SGHTA and CDR2 FQGNSA. The ends were cut back, 6 bases at V and 5 bases at J, with 16 bases in the middle. The CDR3 loop spans 14 amino acids. CDR3 DNA: TGTGCCAGCAGTCAGGGAGGGGGGTGGACTGAAGCTTTCTTT. It translates to CASSQGGGWTEAFF. Combining the CDR3 with reference TRBV7-2 and TRBJ1-1 gives the whole variable domain GAGVSQSPSNKVTEKGKDVELRCDPISGHTALYWYRQSLGQGLEFLIYFQGNSAPDKSGLPSDRFSAERTGGSVSTLTIQRTQQEDSAVYLCASSQGGGWTEAFFGQGTRLTVV.

This chain uses TRBV2 with TRBJ2-5; possible D gene TRBD1, 5 bases. V was trimmed by 6 bases and J by 4 bases, leaving 15 bases between them. The germline V gene has CDR1 SNHLY and CDR2 FYNNEI. There are 14 residues in the CDR3. The CDR3 here is CASRVTGVLETQYF. The CDR3 nucleotides are TGTGCCAGCAGGGTAACAGGAGTACTAGAGACCCAGTACTTC.

The chain is built from TRBV5-1 and TRBJ2-3; possible D gene TRBD2, 5 bases. The CDR3 has 16 residues. The germline gives CDR1 SGHRS, CDR2 YFSETQ. Trimming cost V 0 bases and J 0 bases, with 11 bases left between them. CDR3 in amino acids: CASSLASRASTDTQYF. CDR3 bases: TGCGCCAGCAGCTTGGCCTCGCGGGCTAGCACAGATACGCAGTATTTT.

The chain's CDR3 is CASSQVVPAGGPYEQYF. The DNA for the CDR3 is TGCGCCAGCAGCCAAGTAGTTCCAGCGGGAGGGCCTTACGAGCAGTACTTC. V gene TRBV4-1 combines with J gene TRBJ2-7, with 10 bases identical to TRBD2. The germline CDR1 and CDR2 sequences are MGHRA and YSYEKL. With 1 base clipped from V and 4 bases from J, the junction kept 10 bases outside the gene matches. The CDR3 has 17 amino acids.

CDR3 residues: CASTSANSPLHF. DNA of the CDR3: TGTGCCAGCACATCGGCCAATTCACCCCTCCACTTT. This rearrangement joins TRBV28 to TRBJ1-6; D is unresolved. With 7 bases removed from V and 7 bases from J, the gap between germline ends came to 8 bases. Germline CDR1 and CDR2: MDHEN and SYDVKM. CDR3 length: 12 amino acids.

This chain connects TRBV11-2 to TRBJ2-1; possible D gene TRBD2, 6 bases. The CDR3 length is 16 residues. CDR1 SGHAT and CDR2 FQNNGV come from the germline V gene. With 0 bases removed from V and 0 bases from J, the gap between germline ends came to 9 bases. The CDR3 DNA sequence: TGTGCCAGCAGCTTAGAGGCGGGAAGCTCCTACAATGAGCAGTTCTTC. Protein sequence: CASSLEAGSSYNEQFF. The full variable domain, completed using reference TRBV11-2 and TRBJ2-1, is EAGVAQSPRYKIIEKRQSVAFWCNPISGHATLYWYQQILGQGPKLLIQFQNNGVVDDSQLPKDRFSAERLKGVDSTLKIQPAKLEDSAVYLCASSLEAGSSYNEQFFGPGTRLTVL.

Here the CDR3 DNA reads TGTGCCAGCAGCTTCCTAGCGGGAGGGGGCGGAGAGCAGTTCTTC. Amino acids: CASSFLAGGGGEQFF. The chain carries TRBV11-3 and TRBJ2-1; TRBD2 agrees at 12 bases. CDR1 and CDR2 from the germline V gene are SGHNT and YENEEA. The CDR3 covers 15 residues. Trimming removed 3 bases from V and 10 bases from J; junction bases left unmatched: 7. The variable domain in full, completed from reference TRBV11-3 and TRBJ2-1, reads EAGVVQSPRYKIIEKKQPVAFWCNPISGHNTLYWYLQNLGQGPELLIRYENEEAVDDSQLPKDRFSAERLKGVDSTLKIQPAELGDSAVYLCASSFLAGGGGEQFFGPGTRLTVL.

This clone appeared once. V gene TRBV5-1 combines with J gene TRBJ2-4; TRBD2 might be the D (6 bases). Germline CDR1 is SGHRS and CDR2 is YFSETQ. With 0 bases removed from V and 0 bases from J, the gap between germline ends came to 16 bases. This CDR3 region has 18 residues. In DNA, the CDR3 is TGCGCCAGCAGCTTGGTTTCCGGGACTCAGATAGCCAAAAACATTCAGTACTTC. Its translation: CASSLVSGTQIAKNIQYF.

The chain uses TRBV5-1 and TRBJ2-1; 9 bases map to TRBD1. This CDR3 comprises 14 residues. The V gene end was trimmed by 3 bases and the J gene end by 5 bases; junction bases not matched to a gene: 3. CDR1 is SGHRS, CDR2 YFSETQ, per germline. CDR3 nucleotide sequence: TGCGCCAGCAGCTCGGGACAGGGACACAATGAGCAGTTCTTC. Translated: CASSSGQGHNEQFF.

V usage is TRBV7-9 and J usage is TRBJ1-4; a possible D gene is TRBD1 (6 bases). The CDR3 is 14 amino acids. Looked up from germline, CDR1 is SEHNR and CDR2 is FQNEAQ (reference sequence). V was cut by 3 bases and J by 4 bases, with 9 bases left in between. The CDR3 region is CASSFKGGNEKLFF. The CDR3 bases are TGTGCCAGCAGCTTCAAGGGGGGTAATGAAAAACTGTTTTTT.

The chain has TRBV4-1 and TRBJ2-5, with 13 bases aligning to TRBD2. Judging by the DNA end, TRBJ2-7 fits better; the J call may be wrong. Germline V lookup: CDR1 MGHRA, CDR2 YSYEKL. The CDR3 extends over 17 amino acids. CDR3 coding DNA: TGCGCCAGCAGCCGGGGACTAGCGGGGAGTAGCTCCTACGAGCAGTACTTC. Translation gives CASSRGLAGSSSYEQYF.

The chain recombines TRBV7-2 with TRBJ2-2; D is unresolved. This CDR3 is built from 15 residues. Trimming cost V 5 bases and J 8 bases, with 18 bases left between them. Germline loops: CDR1 SGHTA, CDR2 FQGNSA. CDR3 in DNA: TGTGCCAGCAGCCGCCGGTTATCCCCTTCAGGGGAGCTGTTTTTT. It yields the protein CASSRRLSPSGELFF.

The chain recombines TRBV11-1 with TRBJ2-2; possibly TRBD1 for D (5 bases). The V end was cut by 1 base, the J end by 0 bases, with 6 bases between. The CDR3 has 15 amino acids. Germline V lookup: CDR1 SGHAT, CDR2 FQDESV (reference sequence). The chain's CDR3 is CASSLGTTNTGELFF. The CDR3 DNA sequence: TGTGCCAGCAGCTTAGGGACAACGAACACCGGGGAGCTGTTTTTT.

This chain uses TRBV13 with TRBJ1-2; 9 bases fit TRBD1. The CDR3 loop spans 18 amino acids. After removal of 2 bases from V and 4 bases from J, the junction contained 14 bases not matched to a gene. Germline V CDR1 and CDR2: PRHDT, FYEKMQ (reference sequence). CDR3 protein: CASSLRGQGLGSFYGYTF. CDR3 DNA sequence: TGTGCCAGCAGCTTACGGGGACAGGGCTTAGGATCGTTCTATGGCTACACCTTC.

The gene calls are TRBV27 and TRBJ1-3; D gene ambiguous. Per the germline V gene, CDR1 is MNHEY and CDR2 is SMNVEV (reference sequence). Trimming removed 7 bases from V and 4 bases from J, with 11 bases in between. The CDR3 spans 13 residues. The CDR3 loop reads CASTPAGGNTIYF. The CDR3 DNA reads TGTGCCAGCACCCCGGCGGGGGGAAACACCATATATTTT.

The chain links TRBV11-2 to TRBJ1-5; tentatively, D is TRBD1 (5 bases). V lost 0 bases and J 5 bases, leaving 5 bases between the germline ends. Germline V gene sequence: CDR1 SGHAT, CDR2 FQNNGV. The length of the CDR3 is 13 residues. CDR3 DNA sequence: TGTGCCAGCAGCTTAGACAGGGATCAGCCCCAGCATTTT. Its protein is CASSLDRDQPQHF.

The chain couples TRBV28 to TRBJ2-3; D could derive from TRBD1 or TRBD2 (5 bases each). The CDR3 loop spans 14 amino acids. Germline CDR1 and CDR2: MDHEN and SYDVKM. With 3 bases removed from V and 0 bases from J, the gap between germline ends came to 7 bases. CDR3 DNA: TGTGCCAGCAGTTTCGGGACCAGCACAGATACGCAGTATTTT. It translates to CASSFGTSTDTQYF.

The V call is TRBV7-2, the J call TRBJ2-3, with TRBD2 matching over 9 bases. Germline assignment: CDR1 SGHTA and CDR2 FQGNSA. The V gene end was trimmed by 4 bases and the J gene end by 2 bases; junction bases not matched to a gene: 7. CDR3 size: 16 residues. CDR3 loop: CASSSSGTLITDTQYF. CDR3 nucleotides: TGTGCCAGCAGCTCTAGCGGGACCCTTATCACAGATACGCAGTATTTT.

This chain links TRBV6-5 with TRBJ1-1; 7 nucleotides align to TRBD1. The V segment lost 2 bases and the J segment 8 bases; nucleotides outside the gene matches: 8. The CDR3 consists of 14 residues. Germline CDR1 is MNHEY and CDR2 is SVGAGI. The CDR3 reads CASSYGYRGREAFF. DNA for the CDR3: TGTGCCAGCAGTTACGGTTACAGGGGAAGAGAAGCTTTCTTT.

The chain carries TRBV19 and TRBJ2-7; 10 bases align to TRBD1. CDR3 length equals 15 residues. V shed 6 bases and J 3 bases; nucleotides not matched to a gene: 8. The V gene's germline CDR1 is LNHDA and CDR2 SQIVND (reference sequence). CDR3: CASSRGGTGDYEQYF. The CDR3 nucleotides are TGTGCCAGTAGCCGAGGCGGGACAGGGGACTACGAGCAGTACTTC.

CDR3 sequence reads: CAGSLGFEEKLFF. The CDR3 DNA reads as TGTGCCGGCAGCTTAGGGTTCGAGGAAAAACTGTTTTTT. The chain is built from TRBV7-5 and TRBJ1-4. TRBV7-5 is tagged as a pseudogene. The CDR3 consists of 13 residues.

This sequence joins TRBV11-3 and TRBJ2-5, with 15 bases that match TRBD2. J was trimmed by 5 bases and V by 5 bases; bases with no gene match: 9. This CDR3 comprises 17 residues. Germline V gene data show CDR1 as SGHNT and CDR2 as YENEEA. The CDR3 sequence: CASSQSGLAGGGETQYF. The CDR3 nucleotides read TGTGCCAGCAGCCAATCGGGACTAGCGGGAGGAGGGGAGACCCAGTACTTC.